The next 10 T cell receptor beta chains were all read from a single sample in a study of blood T cell repertoires in COVID-19. Only in-frame clones appear in the TCRdb table, and some are missing; sequencing was by immunoSEQ multiplex PCR. Of 200,000 to 250,000 clones in the sample, approximately 78% were seen once. The sequencing sample was made of PBMCs or T cells enriched from blood (not recorded which). These receptors originate from a man aged 35 to 55 who had recovered from COVID-19.

The gene calls are TRBV18 and TRBJ1-3; D not certain. Germline assignment: CDR1 KGHSH and CDR2 LQKENI. The V and J ends lost 4 bases and 3 bases respectively, with 4 bases between them. The length of the CDR3 is 12 residues. The CDR3 reads CASSLSGNTIYF. CDR3 nucleotide sequence: TGTGCCAGCTCACTCAGTGGAAACACCATATATTTT.

V is TRBV5-1 and J is TRBJ2-5; 8 positions agree with TRBD1. Losses at the gene ends were 1 base for V and 5 bases for J; bases not matched to a gene: 7. This CDR3 contains 15 residues. Germline V lookup: CDR1 SGHRS, CDR2 YFSETQ. The CDR3 DNA reads as TGCGCCAGCAGCTTGTTTGGACAGGGTCAGGAGACCCAGTACTTC. It encodes CASSLFGQGQETQYF.

This clone has only one observation. The V gene is TRBV19, the J gene TRBJ1-1; D ambiguous. The CDR3 sequence is 14 residues long. The germline V gene encodes CDR1 LNHDA and CDR2 SQIVND (reference sequence). V dropped 4 bases and J dropped 0 bases, with 9 bases sitting between them. The CDR3: CASSTGVLNTEAFF. CDR3 nucleotides: TGTGCCAGTAGTACCGGGGTGTTGAACACTGAAGCTTTCTTT.

The rearrangement uses TRBV4-1 and TRBJ1-1; 9 bases agree with TRBD1. The germline gives CDR1 MGHRA, CDR2 YSYEKL. The CDR3 spans 15 residues. J lost 4 bases, V lost 2 bases, and 5 bases had no gene match. CDR3 in amino acids: CASSQQTGGVTEAFF. The CDR3 DNA follows: TGCGCCAGCAGCCAACAAACAGGGGGCGTCACTGAAGCTTTCTTT.

V gene TRBV2 combines with J gene TRBJ2-1, with 8 bases fitting TRBD2. V gave up 4 bases and J gave up 7 bases; unmatched junction bases: 3. Germline CDR1 is SNHLY and CDR2 is FYNNEI. The CDR3 has 13 amino acids. CDR3 in amino acids: CASSVIAGNEQFF. CDR3 sequence (DNA): TGTGCCAGCAGTGTAATAGCGGGGAATGAGCAGTTCTTC.

A few counts support this clone. The DNA for the CDR3 is TGTGCCAGTAGTTTGCGGGGAGATGAGCAGTTCTTC. Translation: CASSLRGDEQFF. V and J are TRBV19 and TRBJ2-1; D is perhaps TRBD2 (6 bases). CDR3 length: 12 residues. From germline, CDR1 is LNHDA and CDR2 SQIVND (reference sequence). Trimming stripped 5 bases from V and 8 bases from J, with 10 bases between. The complete variable domain, with remaining parts taken from reference TRBV19 and TRBJ2-1, reads DGGITQSPKYLFRKEGQNVTLSCEQNLNHDAMYWYRQDPGQGLRLIYYSQIVNDFQKGDIAEGYSVSREKKESFPLTVTSAQKNPTAFYLCASSLRGDEQFFGPGTRLTVL.

The rearrangement links TRBV4-1 to TRBJ2-7; perhaps TRBD2 as D (7 bases). V lost 2 bases and J lost 5, with 28 bases in between. CDR1 and CDR2 from the germline V gene are MGHRA and YSYEKL. The CDR3 sequence is 19 residues long. DNA for the CDR3: TGCGCCAGCAGCCAACCCCAGAGGGGGGGCATCGGGGGACGGCACGAGCAGTACTTC. Its protein is CASSQPQRGGIGGRHEQYF.

The chain employs TRBV7-2 and TRBJ2-7; 12 bases match TRBD2. The germline gives CDR1 SGHTA, CDR2 FQGNSA. The CDR3 consists of 17 residues. Trimming at V came to 1 base and at J to 5 bases, leaving 9 bases not matched to a gene. As DNA, the CDR3 is TGTGCCAGCAGCTTAGGCCTAGCGGGAGGGCTTTTCGACGAGCAGTACTTC. This gives the protein CASSLGLAGGLFDEQYF.

This chain connects TRBV5-1 to TRBJ2-1; 7 bases map to TRBD1. Germline CDR1 reads SGHRS; CDR2 reads YFSETQ. The CDR3 extends over 15 amino acids. With 4 bases clipped from V and 1 base from J, the junction kept 5 bases outside the gene matches. The CDR3 sequence is CASSTGQTSYNEQFF. In DNA form, the CDR3 reads TGCGCCAGCAGCACGGGACAGACTTCCTACAATGAGCAGTTCTTC. The full variable domain, completed using reference TRBV5-1 and TRBJ2-1, is KAGVTQTPRYLIKTRGQQVTLSCSPISGHRSVSWYQQTPGQGLQFLFEYFSETQRNKGNFPGRFSGRQFSNSRSEMNVSTLELGDSALYLCASSTGQTSYNEQFFGPGTRLTVL.

V and J are TRBV11-2 and TRBJ2-2; 12 bases line up with TRBD2. Germline CDR1 SGHAT, CDR2 FQNNGV. J was trimmed by 6 bases and V by 4 bases; bases with no gene match: 12. There are 18 residues in the CDR3. CDR3 sequence: CASSSWPSGGATPGELFF. Here the CDR3 DNA reads TGTGCCAGCAGCTCTTGGCCTAGCGGGGGGGCCACTCCCGGGGAGCTGTTTTTT.